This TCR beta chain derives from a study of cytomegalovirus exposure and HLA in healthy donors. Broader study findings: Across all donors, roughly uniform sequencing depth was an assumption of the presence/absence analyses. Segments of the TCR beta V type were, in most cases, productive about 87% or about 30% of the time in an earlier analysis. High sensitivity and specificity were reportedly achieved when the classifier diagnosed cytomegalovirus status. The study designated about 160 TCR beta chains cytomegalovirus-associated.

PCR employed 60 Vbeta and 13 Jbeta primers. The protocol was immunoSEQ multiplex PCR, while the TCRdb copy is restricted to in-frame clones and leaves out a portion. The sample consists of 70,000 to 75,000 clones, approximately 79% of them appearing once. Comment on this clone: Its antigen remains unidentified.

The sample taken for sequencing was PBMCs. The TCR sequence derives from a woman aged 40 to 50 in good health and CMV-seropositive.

CDR3 sequence reads: CASKAGFDEQYF. DNA for the CDR3: TGTGCCAGCAAGGCCGGGTTCGACGAGCAGTACTTC. This chain uses TRBV2 with TRBJ2-7; D ambiguous. The V gene's germline CDR1 is SNHLY and CDR2 FYNNEI. The CDR3 consists of 12 residues. Deletions cut 7 bases from V and 5 bases from J, with 12 bases between.